This TCR beta chain was sequenced in a study of T cell responses to AZD1222 COVID-19 vaccine. Study as a whole: Analyses pooled second doses at about 4 or about 12 weeks. Overall study findings and caveats: Among those given AZD1222, only five or six were seropositive at baseline. Donors in the cohort were predominantly white British and more often female, and clonal diversity was possibly underestimated. Spike-specific TCR breadth and depth rose after two AZD1222 doses.

In the case of this clone: Its antigen is not known.

V shed 4 bases, J shed 0 bases, and the junction held 8 bases outside the gene matches. Germline V gene lookup returns CDR1 SGDLS and CDR2 YYNGEE. CDR3 size: 16 residues. Libraries were prepared by immunoSEQ multiplex PCR; TCRdb keeps only in-frame clonotypes and omits some of them. The table has about 150,000 clones, about 87% seen once; the top ten hold less than 3.5%. This chain connects TRBV9 to TRBJ1-1; 8 nucleotides match TRBD1. Sequencing used peripheral blood, obtained on day 0 of AZD1222 vaccination. The TCR sequence derives from an adult in good health. The chain's CDR3 is CASSLQAGGLNTEAFF. CDR3 bases: TGTGCCAGCAGCCTTCAGGCAGGGGGCTTGAACACTGAAGCTTTCTTT.